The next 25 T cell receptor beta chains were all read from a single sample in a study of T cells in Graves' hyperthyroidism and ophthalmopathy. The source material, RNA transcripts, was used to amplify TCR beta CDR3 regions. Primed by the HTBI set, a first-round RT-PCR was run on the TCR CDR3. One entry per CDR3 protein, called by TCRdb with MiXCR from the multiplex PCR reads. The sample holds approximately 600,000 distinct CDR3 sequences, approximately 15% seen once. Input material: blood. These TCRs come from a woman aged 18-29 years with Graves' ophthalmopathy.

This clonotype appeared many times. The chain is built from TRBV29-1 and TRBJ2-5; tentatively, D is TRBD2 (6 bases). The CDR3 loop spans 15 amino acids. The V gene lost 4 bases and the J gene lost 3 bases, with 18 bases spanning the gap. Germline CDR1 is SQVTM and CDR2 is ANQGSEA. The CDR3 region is CSVGGRLTIKETQYF. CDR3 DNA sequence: TGCAGCGTTGGAGGGAGGCTCACCATCAAAGAGACCCAGTACTTC. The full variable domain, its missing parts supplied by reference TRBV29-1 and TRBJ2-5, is SAVISQKPSRDICQRGTSLTIQCQVDSQVTMMFWYRQQPGQSLTLIATANQGSEATYESGFVIDKFPISRPNLTFSTLTVSNMSPEDSSIYLCSVGGRLTIKETQYFGPGTRLLVL.

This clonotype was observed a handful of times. CDR3 in amino acids: CSASGTSGTPYEQYF. CDR3 bases: TGCAGTGCTTCAGGGACTAGCGGGACCCCCTACGAGCAGTACTTC. The rearrangement joins TRBV20-1 to TRBJ2-7; the match to TRBD2 covers 13 bases. The trim removed 5 bases at V and 2 bases at J, leaving 6 bases unmatched. The germline CDR1 and CDR2 sequences are DFQATT and SNEGSKA (reference sequence). The CDR3 has 15 residues.

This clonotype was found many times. CDR3 amino acids: CASSLRPEALYEQYF. CDR3 DNA: TGTGCCAGCAGTTTACGGCCAGAAGCACTCTACGAGCAGTACTTC. The V and J genes are TRBV28 and TRBJ2-7, with no clear D. Between the trimmed V and J ends, which lost 2 bases and 3 bases, there was a span of 14 bases. Germline loops: CDR1 MDHEN, CDR2 SYDVKM. This CDR3 is built from 15 residues.

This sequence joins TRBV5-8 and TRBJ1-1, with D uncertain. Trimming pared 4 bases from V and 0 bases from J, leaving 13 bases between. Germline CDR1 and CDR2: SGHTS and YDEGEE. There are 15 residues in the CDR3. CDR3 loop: CASSHQGPMNTEAFF. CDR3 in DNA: TGTGCCAGCAGCCACCAAGGACCCATGAACACTGAAGCTTTCTTT.

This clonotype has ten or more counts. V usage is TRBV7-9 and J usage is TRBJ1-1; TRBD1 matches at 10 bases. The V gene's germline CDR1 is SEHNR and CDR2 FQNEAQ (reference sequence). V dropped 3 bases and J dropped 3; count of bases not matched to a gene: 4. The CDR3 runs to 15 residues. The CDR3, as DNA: TGTGCCAGCAGCTTGAGACAGGGGGCGGACACTGAAGCTTTCTTT. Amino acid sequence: CASSLRQGADTEAFF.

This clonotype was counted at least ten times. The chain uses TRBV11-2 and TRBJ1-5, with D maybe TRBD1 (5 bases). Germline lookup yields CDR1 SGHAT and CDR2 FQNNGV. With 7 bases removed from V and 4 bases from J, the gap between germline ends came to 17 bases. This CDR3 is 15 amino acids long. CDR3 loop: CASTQPGRKNQPQHF. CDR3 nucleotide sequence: TGTGCCAGCACGCAACCGGGACGGAAAAATCAGCCCCAGCATTTT.

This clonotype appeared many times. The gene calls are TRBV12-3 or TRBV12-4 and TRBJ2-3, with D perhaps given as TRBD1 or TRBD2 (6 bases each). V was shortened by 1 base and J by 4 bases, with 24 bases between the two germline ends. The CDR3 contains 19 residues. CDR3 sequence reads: CASSLEGGITDGRADTQYF. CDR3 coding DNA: TGTGCCAGCAGTTTAGAGGGGGGCATCACGGATGGCAGAGCAGATACGCAGTATTTT.

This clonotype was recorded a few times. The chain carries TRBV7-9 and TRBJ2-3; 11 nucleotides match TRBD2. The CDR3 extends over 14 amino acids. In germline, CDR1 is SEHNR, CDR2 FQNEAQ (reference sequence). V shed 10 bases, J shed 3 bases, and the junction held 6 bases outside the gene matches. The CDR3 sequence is CATPGLAVTDTQYF. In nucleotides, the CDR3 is TGTGCCACGCCGGGACTAGCGGTAACAGATACGCAGTATTTT.

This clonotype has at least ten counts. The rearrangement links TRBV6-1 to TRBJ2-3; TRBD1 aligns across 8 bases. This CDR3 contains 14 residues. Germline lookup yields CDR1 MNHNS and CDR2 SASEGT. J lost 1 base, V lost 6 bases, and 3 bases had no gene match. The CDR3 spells CASRRGQGTDTQYF. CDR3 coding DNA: TGTGCCAGCAGAAGGGGACAGGGCACAGATACGCAGTATTTT.

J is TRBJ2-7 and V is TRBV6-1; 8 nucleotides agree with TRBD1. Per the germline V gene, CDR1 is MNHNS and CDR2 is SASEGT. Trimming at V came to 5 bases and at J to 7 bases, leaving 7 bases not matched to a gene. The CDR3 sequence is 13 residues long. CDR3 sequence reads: CASSYKGQVEQYF. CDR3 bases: TGTGCCAGCAGTTACAAGGGACAGGTGGAGCAGTACTTC.

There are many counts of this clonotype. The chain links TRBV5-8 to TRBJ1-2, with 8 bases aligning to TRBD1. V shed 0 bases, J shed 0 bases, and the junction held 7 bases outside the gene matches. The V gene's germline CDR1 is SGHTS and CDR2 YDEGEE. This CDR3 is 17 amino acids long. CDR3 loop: CASSLGQGAPPNYGYTF. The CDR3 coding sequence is TGTGCCAGCAGCTTGGGTCAGGGGGCTCCCCCTAACTATGGCTACACCTTC.

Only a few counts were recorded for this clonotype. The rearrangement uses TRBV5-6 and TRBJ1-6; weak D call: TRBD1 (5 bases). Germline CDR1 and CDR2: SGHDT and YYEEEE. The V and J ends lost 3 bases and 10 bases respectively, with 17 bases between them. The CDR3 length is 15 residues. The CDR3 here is CASSSTRGGWSPLHF. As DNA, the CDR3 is TGTGCCAGCAGCTCAACCCGGGGGGGTTGGTCACCCCTCCACTTT.

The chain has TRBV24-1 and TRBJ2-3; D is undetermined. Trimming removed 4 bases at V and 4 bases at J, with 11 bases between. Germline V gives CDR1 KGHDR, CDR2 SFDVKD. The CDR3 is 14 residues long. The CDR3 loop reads CATSEGTEADTQYF. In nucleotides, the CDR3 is TGTGCCACCAGTGAGGGAACAGAGGCAGATACGCAGTATTTT.

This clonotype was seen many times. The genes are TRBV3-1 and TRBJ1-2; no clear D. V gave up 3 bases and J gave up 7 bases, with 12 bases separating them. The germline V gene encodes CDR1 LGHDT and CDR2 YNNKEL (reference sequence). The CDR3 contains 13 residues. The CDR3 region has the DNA TGTGCCAGCAGCCATCTAGAAACGGGTGGCTACACCTTC. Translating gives CASSHLETGGYTF. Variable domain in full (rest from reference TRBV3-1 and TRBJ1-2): DTAVSQTPKYLVTQMGNDKSIKCEQNLGHDTMYWYKQDSKKFLKIMFSYNNKELIINETVPNRFSPKSPDKAHLNLHINSLELGDSAVYFCASSHLETGGYTFGSGTRLTVV.

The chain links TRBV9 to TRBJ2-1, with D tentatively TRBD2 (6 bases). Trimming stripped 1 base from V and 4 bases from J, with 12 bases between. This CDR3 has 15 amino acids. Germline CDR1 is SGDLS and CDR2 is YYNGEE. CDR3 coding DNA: TGTGCCAGCAGCGTATCATCGGGGGAATACAATGAGCAGTTCTTC. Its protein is CASSVSSGEYNEQFF.

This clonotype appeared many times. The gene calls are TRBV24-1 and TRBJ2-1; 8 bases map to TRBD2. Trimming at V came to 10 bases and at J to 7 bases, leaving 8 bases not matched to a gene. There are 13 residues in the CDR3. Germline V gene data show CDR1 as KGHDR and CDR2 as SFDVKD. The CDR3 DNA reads TGTGCCACACGGGGGGGGATGGGGAATGAGCAGTTCTTC. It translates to CATRGGMGNEQFF.

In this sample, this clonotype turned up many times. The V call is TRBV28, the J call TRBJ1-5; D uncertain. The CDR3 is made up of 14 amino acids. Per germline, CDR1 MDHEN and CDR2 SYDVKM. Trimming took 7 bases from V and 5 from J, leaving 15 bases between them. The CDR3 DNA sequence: TGTGCCAGCAAACAAACAGCCCGCTATCAGCCCCAGCATTTT. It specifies CASKQTARYQPQHF.

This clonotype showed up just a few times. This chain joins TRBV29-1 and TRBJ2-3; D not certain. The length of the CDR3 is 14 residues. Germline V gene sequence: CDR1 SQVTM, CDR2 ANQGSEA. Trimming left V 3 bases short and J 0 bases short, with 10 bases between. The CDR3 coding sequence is TGCAGCGTTGAGTCACAGTTTAGCACAGATACGCAGTATTTT. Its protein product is CSVESQFSTDTQYF.

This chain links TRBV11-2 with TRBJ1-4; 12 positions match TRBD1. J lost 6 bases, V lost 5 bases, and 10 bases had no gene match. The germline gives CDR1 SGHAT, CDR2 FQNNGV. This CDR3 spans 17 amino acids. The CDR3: CASSLTGTGGDDEKLFF. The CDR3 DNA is TGTGCCAGCAGCCTTACCGGGACAGGGGGCGACGATGAAAAACTGTTTTTT. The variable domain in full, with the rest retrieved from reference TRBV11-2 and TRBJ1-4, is EAGVAQSPRYKIIEKRQSVAFWCNPISGHATLYWYQQILGQGPKLLIQFQNNGVVDDSQLPKDRFSAERLKGVDSTLKIQPAKLEDSAVYLCASSLTGTGGDDEKLFFGSGTQLSVL.

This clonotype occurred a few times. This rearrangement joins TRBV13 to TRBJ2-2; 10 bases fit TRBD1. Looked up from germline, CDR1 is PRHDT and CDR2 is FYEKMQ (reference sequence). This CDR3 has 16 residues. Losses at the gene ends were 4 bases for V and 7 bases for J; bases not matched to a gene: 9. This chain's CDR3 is CASSSRQGAGGGELFF. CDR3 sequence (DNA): TGTGCCAGCAGCTCCCGACAGGGGGCTGGTGGCGGGGAGCTGTTTTTT.

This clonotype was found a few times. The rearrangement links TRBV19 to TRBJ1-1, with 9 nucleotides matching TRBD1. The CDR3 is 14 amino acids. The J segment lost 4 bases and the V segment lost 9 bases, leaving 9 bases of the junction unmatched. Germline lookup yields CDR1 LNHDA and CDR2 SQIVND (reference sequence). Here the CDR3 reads CASTGQGRITEAFF. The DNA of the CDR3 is TGTGCCAGCACGGGACAGGGAAGAATCACTGAAGCTTTCTTT.

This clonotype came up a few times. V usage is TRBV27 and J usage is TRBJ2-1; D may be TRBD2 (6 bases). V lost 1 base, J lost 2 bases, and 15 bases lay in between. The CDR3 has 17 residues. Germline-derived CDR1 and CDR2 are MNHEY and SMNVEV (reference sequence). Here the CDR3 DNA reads TGTGCCAGCAGTTTATTAGGGCGGGATGGGGCCTACAATGAGCAGTTCTTC. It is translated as CASSLLGRDGAYNEQFF.

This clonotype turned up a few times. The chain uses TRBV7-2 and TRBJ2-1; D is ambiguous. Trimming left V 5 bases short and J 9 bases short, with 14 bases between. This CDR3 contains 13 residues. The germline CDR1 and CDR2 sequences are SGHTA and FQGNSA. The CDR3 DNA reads TGTGCCAGCAGCCCCAGCACTAACGGTGAGCAGTTCTTC. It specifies CASSPSTNGEQFF. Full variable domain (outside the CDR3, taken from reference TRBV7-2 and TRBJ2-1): GAGVSQSPSNKVTEKGKDVELRCDPISGHTALYWYRQSLGQGLEFLIYFQGNSAPDKSGLPSDRFSAERTGGSVSTLTIQRTQQEDSAVYLCASSPSTNGEQFFGPGTRLTVL.

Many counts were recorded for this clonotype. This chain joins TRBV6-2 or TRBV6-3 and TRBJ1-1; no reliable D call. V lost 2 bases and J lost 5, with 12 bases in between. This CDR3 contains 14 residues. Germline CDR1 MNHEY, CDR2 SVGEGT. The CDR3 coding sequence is TGTGCCAGCAGTTACGAGGGCCGAAGTACTGAAGCTTTCTTT. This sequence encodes CASSYEGRSTEAFF.

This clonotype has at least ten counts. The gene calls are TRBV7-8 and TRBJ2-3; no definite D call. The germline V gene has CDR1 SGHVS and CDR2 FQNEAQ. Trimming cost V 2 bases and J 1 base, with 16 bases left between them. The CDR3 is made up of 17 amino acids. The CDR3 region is CASSLTPHARGTDTQYF. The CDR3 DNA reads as TGTGCCAGCAGCTTAACCCCCCACGCCCGGGGCACAGATACGCAGTATTTT.